This T cell receptor beta chain comes out of a study of shared clonotypes between healthy human individuals. Study information: A donor's plate count was three for CD4 naive and three for CD4 memory; CD8 naive had two and CD8 memory one.

Cells designated naive CD8 were CD45RO-negative and were positively selected for CCR7, with terminally differentiated effector memory CD45RA+ cells excluded. V lost 4 bases, J lost 4 bases, and 8 bases stayed unmatched. The CDR3 totals 15 residues. Germline V gives CDR1 MDHEN, CDR2 SYDVKM. Study findings and constraints: A reduction in generation probabilities was seen for non-shared clonotypes relative to those shared by all four donors.

This clone is a singleton in its sample. What it binds is not known. Other DNA sequences in the sample encode the same CDR3. TCRdb's table, derived via immunoSEQ multiplex PCR, lists solely in-frame clones and lacks some. This table holds over 2,000,000 clones, 80% to 95% found once. The chain couples TRBV28 to TRBJ2-7, with TRBD1 matching 9 bases. This TCR came from a man between 18 and 35 years old in good health. Some clones in this sample may be carry-over from other donors' samples. Material for sequencing was naive CD8+ T cells from PBMCs. The CDR3 here is CASSSLRDREYEQYF. Written as DNA, the CDR3 is TGTGCCAGCAGTTCACTCCGGGACAGGGAGTACGAGCAGTACTTC.